This T cell receptor (beta chain) was found in a study of blood T cells in healthy people across ages. A sample-barcoded 5' primer and a J-beta primer mix were used in a second PCR of roughly 7 to 11 cycles. TCRdb analysed the 5' RACE reads with MiXCR anew, one entry per CDR3 protein. The table has about 1 million distinct CDR3 sequences, under 45% seen once; the top ten hold under 20%. This clonotype appeared many times. The CDR3 has 15 amino acids. The V gene lost 3 bases and the J gene lost 1 base, with 12 bases spanning the gap. Germline loops: CDR1 MNHEY, CDR2 SMNVEV (reference sequence). The sequenced sample consisted of blood. The source of this sequence is a woman between 55 and 75 years old in good health. The V gene is TRBV27, the J gene TRBJ2-5; either TRBD1 or TRBD2 may fit D (5 bases each). The CDR3: CASSFRDGSQETQYF. CDR3 DNA: TGTGCCAGCAGTTTCCGGGACGGATCCCAAGAGACCCAGTACTTC.